A selection of T cell receptor beta chains follows, all from one sample in a study of response to subunit inactivated influenza vaccine. TCRdb re-called the RT-PCR reads with MiXCR, one entry per CDR3 protein. The sample has 590,000 or so distinct CDR3 sequences, 11% to 15% seen once; the top ten hold 7.5% to 9%. The sequences come from PBMCs from blood, collected 14 days before vaccination. These receptors were obtained from a man in his fifties or sixties who received an inactivated influenza vaccine. CDR3s include the opening cysteine and the closing phenylalanine or tryptophan. The D gene is left open where the match is weak. The size field is filled for only some rows; it gives once, few, many or a size class.

D: .
J: TRBJ1-1
V: TRBV5-4
size: .
DNA: TGTGCCACCGGGACAATGAACACTGAAGCTTTCTTT
CDR3: CATGTMNTEAFF

D: .
J: TRBJ2-5
V: TRBV5-1
size: .
DNA: TGCGCCAGCAGCCCGGATGGGGGGCGCGGAGAGACCCAGTACTTC
CDR3: CASSPDGGRGETQYF

D: .
J: TRBJ2-1
V: TRBV29-1
size: .
DNA: TGCAGCGCAGGACAGCCTTCTGATGAGCAGTTCTTC
CDR3: CSAGQPSDEQFF

D: .
J: TRBJ1-4
V: TRBV29-1
size: many
DNA: TGCAGCGTGAGTAGAGCGGGCCCTAATGAAAAACTGTTTTTT
CDR3: CSVSRAGPNEKLFF

D: TRBD1
J: TRBJ2-3
V: TRBV7-9
size: .
DNA: TGTGCCAGCAGCTCCCTCAGATCGGGGACAGGGGGAGATACGCAGTATTTT
CDR3: CASSSLRSGTGGDTQYF

D: .
J: TRBJ1-1
V: TRBV29-1
size: few
DNA: TGCAGCTATGGGGGGGTTCCTAACACTGAAGCTTTCTTT
CDR3: CSYGGVPNTEAFF

D: TRBD1
J: TRBJ2-7
V: TRBV5-1
size: .
DNA: TGCGCCAGCAGCTTGGGAGTGTGGACAGGGGGCCACGAGCAGTACTTC
CDR3: CASSLGVWTGGHEQYF

D: .
J: TRBJ2-2
V: TRBV9
size: many
DNA: TGTGCCAGCAGCGTAGATGCCGGGGTTAACACCGGGGAGCTGTTTTTT
CDR3: CASSVDAGVNTGELFF

D: .
J: TRBJ2-5
V: TRBV10-3
size: many
DNA: TGTGCCATCAGTGAGTCCCCAGCTGAAGAGACCCAGTACTTC
CDR3: CAISESPAEETQYF

D: TRBD1
J: TRBJ2-7
V: TRBV20-1
size: few
DNA: TGCAGTGCCCCTTCGCTTTATGGACAGGGGGCGTTCGAGCAGTACTTC
CDR3: CSAPSLYGQGAFEQYF

D: .
J: TRBJ2-1
V: TRBV3-1
size: .
DNA: TGTGCCAGCAGCCGCCGGGGAGGATACAATGAGCAGTTCTTC
CDR3: CASSRRGGYNEQFF

D: .
J: TRBJ1-2
V: TRBV11-2
size: few
DNA: TGTGCCAGCAGCTGGGCAATGTCTACTGATGGCTACACCTTC
CDR3: CASSWAMSTDGYTF

D: TRBD1
J: TRBJ1-2
V: TRBV10-3
size: many
DNA: TGTGCCATCAGTGAGTCCCATGACAGGGGGGTCTATGGCTACACCTTC
CDR3: CAISESHDRGVYGYTF

D: TRBD1
J: TRBJ2-3
V: TRBV6-5
size: few
DNA: TGTGCCAGCAGTTACTCCCTCAGGGGGCTTGAGAGCACAGATACGCAGTATTTT
CDR3: CASSYSLRGLESTDTQYF

D: TRBD2
J: TRBJ2-3
V: TRBV12-3/TRBV12-4
size: few
DNA: TGTGCCAGCAGTCTCGATACTAGCGGGAGGGCCGCAGATACGCAGTATTTT
CDR3: CASSLDTSGRAADTQYF

D: .
J: TRBJ2-7
V: TRBV20-1
size: .
DNA: TGCAGTGCTAGAAGTCTCATCGTACGGGGAAGCTCCTACGAGCAGTACTTC
CDR3: CSARSLIVRGSSYEQYF

D: TRBD2
J: TRBJ2-7
V: TRBV29-1
size: .
DNA: TGCAGCGCAATAGCGGGAGGGCCAGGAGGGGAGCAGTACTTC
CDR3: CSAIAGGPGGEQYF

D: TRBD1
J: TRBJ2-1
V: TRBV24-1
size: .
DNA: TGTGCCACCAGTGATGCCGACAGGGTTTTGGGCAATGAGCAGTTCTTC
CDR3: CATSDADRVLGNEQFF

D: TRBD2
J: TRBJ2-1
V: TRBV10-3
size: .
DNA: TGTGCCATCAGTACCAGCGGGAGGGTGGGCAATGAGCAGTTCTTC
CDR3: CAISTSGRVGNEQFF

D: TRBD2
J: TRBJ2-3
V: TRBV27
size: many
DNA: TGTGCCAGCAGTTTATCTTCTAGCGGAACCTGGGGAGATACGCAGTATTTT
CDR3: CASSLSSSGTWGDTQYF

D: TRBD1
J: TRBJ2-7
V: TRBV6-2/TRBV6-3
size: few
DNA: TGTGCCAGCAGTAGCCACCACCGGGACAGCTATACCTACGAGCAGTACTTC
CDR3: CASSSHHRDSYTYEQYF

D: .
J: TRBJ2-3
V: TRBV9
size: many
DNA: TGTGCCAGCAGCCTTAGCGGTCTGAGCACAGATACGCAGTATTTT
CDR3: CASSLSGLSTDTQYF

D: TRBD2
J: TRBJ2-7
V: TRBV12-3/TRBV12-4
size: few
DNA: TGTGCCAGCACCTTTAGCGGGAGACACTCCTACGAGCAGTACTTC
CDR3: CASTFSGRHSYEQYF

D: TRBD1
J: TRBJ1-1
V: TRBV18
size: few
DNA: TGTGCCAGCTCACCAGGGACAGAAACGAGATGGGCTTTCTTT
CDR3: CASSPGTETRWAFF

D: TRBD2
J: TRBJ2-1
V: TRBV5-1
size: .
DNA: TGCGCCAGCAGCCCATTATTAGCGGGAGGGCCCGTCGCGGAGCAGTTCTTC
CDR3: CASSPLLAGGPVAEQFF